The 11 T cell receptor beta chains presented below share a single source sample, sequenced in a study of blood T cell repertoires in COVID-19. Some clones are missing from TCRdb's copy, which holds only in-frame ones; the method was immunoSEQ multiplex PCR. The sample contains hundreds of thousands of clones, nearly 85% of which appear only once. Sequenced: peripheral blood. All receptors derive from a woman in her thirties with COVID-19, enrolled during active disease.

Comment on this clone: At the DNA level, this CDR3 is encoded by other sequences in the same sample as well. CDR3 nucleotide sequence: TGTGCCAGTAGTCCGGGACAGGGACCCTACGAGCAGTACTTC. It is translated as CASSPGQGPYEQYF. The chain joins TRBV19 to TRBJ2-7, with 9 bases lining up with TRBD1. The CDR3 consists of 14 residues. Germline CDR1 LNHDA, CDR2 SQIVND (reference sequence). V shed 5 bases and J 2 bases; nucleotides not matched to a gene: 4.

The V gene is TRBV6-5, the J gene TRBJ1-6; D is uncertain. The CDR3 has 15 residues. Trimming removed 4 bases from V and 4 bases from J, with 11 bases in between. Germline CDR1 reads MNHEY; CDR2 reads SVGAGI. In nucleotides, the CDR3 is TGTGCCAGCAGTTCTCCGAGAGAATATAATTCACCCCTCCACTTT. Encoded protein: CASSSPREYNSPLHF.

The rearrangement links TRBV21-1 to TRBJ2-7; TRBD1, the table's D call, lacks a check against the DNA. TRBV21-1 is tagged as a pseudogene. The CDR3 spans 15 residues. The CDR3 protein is CASSKDAQGTYEQYF. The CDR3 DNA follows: TGTGCCAGCAGCAAAGACGCTCAGGGAACCTACGAGCAGTACTTC.

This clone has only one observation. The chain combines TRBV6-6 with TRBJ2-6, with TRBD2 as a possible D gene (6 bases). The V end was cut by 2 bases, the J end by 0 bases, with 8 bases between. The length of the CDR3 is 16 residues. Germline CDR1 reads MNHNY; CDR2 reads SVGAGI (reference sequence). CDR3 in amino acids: CASSYPEGSGANVLTF. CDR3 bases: TGTGCCAGCAGTTACCCGGAGGGCTCTGGGGCCAACGTCCTGACTTTC.

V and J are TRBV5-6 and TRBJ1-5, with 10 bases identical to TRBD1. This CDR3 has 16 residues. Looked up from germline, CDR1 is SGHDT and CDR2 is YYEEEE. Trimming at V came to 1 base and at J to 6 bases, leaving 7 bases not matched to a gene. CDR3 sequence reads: CASSLSGQGGGQPQHF. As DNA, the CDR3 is TGTGCCAGCAGCTTGTCTGGACAGGGGGGAGGTCAGCCCCAGCATTTT.

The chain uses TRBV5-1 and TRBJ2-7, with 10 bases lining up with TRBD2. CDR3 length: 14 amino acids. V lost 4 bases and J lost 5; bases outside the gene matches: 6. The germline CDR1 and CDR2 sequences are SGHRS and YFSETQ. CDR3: CASSQAGGPDEQYF. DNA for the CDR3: TGCGCCAGCAGCCAAGCGGGAGGGCCTGACGAGCAGTACTTC.

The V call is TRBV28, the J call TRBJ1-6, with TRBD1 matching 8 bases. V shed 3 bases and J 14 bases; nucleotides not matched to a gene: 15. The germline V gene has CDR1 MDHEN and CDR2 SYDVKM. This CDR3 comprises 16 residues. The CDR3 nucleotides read TGTGCCAGCAGTTTCAACCATGGACAGGGCGAAGGAACCCTCCACTTT. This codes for CASSFNHGQGEGTLHF. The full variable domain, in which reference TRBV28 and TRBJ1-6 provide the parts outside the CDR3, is DVKVTQSSRYLVKRTGEKVFLECVQDMDHENMFWYRQDPGLGLRLIYFSYDVKMKEKGDIPEGYSVSREKKERFSLILESASTNQTSMYLCASSFNHGQGEGTLHFGNGTRLTVT.

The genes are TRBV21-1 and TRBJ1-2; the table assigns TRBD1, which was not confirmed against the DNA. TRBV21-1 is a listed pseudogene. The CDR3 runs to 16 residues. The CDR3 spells CASSKGGTGRKYGYTF. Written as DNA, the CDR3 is TGTGCCAGCAGCAAAGGGGGGACAGGGAGAAAGTATGGCTACACCTTC.

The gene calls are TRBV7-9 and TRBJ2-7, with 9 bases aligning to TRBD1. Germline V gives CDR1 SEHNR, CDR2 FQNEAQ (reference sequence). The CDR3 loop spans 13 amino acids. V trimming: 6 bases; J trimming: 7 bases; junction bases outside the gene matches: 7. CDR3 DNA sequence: TGTGCCAGCAGAATGGGACAGGGTGAAGAGCAGTACTTC. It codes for CASRMGQGEEQYF.

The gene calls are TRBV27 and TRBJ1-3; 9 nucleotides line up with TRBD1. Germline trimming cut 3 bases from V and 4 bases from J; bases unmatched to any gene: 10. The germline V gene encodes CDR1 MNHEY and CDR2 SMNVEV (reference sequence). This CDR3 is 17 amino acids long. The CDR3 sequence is CASSFPTGGIRGNTIYF. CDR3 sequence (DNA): TGTGCCAGCAGTTTCCCGACAGGGGGGATTCGGGGAAACACCATATATTTT.

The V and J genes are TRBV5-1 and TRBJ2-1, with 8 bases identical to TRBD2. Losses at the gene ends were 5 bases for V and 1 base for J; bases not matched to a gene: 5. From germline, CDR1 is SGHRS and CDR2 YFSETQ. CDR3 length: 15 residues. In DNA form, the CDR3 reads TGCGCCAGCAGGCTGCGGGGGGAATCCTACAATGAGCAGTTCTTC. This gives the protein CASRLRGESYNEQFF.